Listed here are 21 T cell receptor beta chains from one sample, sequenced in a study of regulatory T cells in long-lasting Graves disease. The time point is: newly diagnosed GD, antithyroid drugs for less than 3 months. Extracted PBMC RNA gave rise to the TCR library. Arm-PCR of CDR3 regions with iRepertoire HTBI primers generated TCR beta libraries. TCRdb reprocessed the multiplex PCR reads with MiXCR, giving one entry per CDR3 protein. The data contain a few hundred thousand distinct CDR3 sequences, 12% of them singletons. This sample was shared with a second study, whose subject was T cells in Graves' hyperthyroidism and ophthalmopathy.

This specimen consisted of peripheral blood mononuclear cells (PBMCs), obtained at new diagnosis, from a patient treated with antithyroid drugs. These receptors originate from a woman in her late teens or twenties with Graves disease.

There are many counts of this clonotype. This CDR3 is CASSFRTSGGRAGETQYF. CDR3 nucleotide sequence: TGTGCCAGCAGCTTCCGGACTAGCGGGGGCCGGGCGGGGGAGACCCAGTACTTC. This chain links TRBV11-2 with TRBJ2-1; 13 bases align to TRBD2. The end of the DNA fits TRBJ2-5 better, so the J call may be wrong. The CDR3 has 18 amino acids. Germline assignment: CDR1 SGHAT and CDR2 FQNNGV.

V gene TRBV7-9 combines with J gene TRBJ2-1; a weak D match, TRBD2 (7 bases). Germline CDR1 is SEHNR and CDR2 is FQNEAQ (reference sequence). This CDR3 is 18 amino acids long. The V end was cut by 4 bases, the J end by 0 bases, with 19 bases between. The CDR3 loop reads CASSSSHLGGLSYNEQFF. The CDR3 region has the DNA TGTGCCAGCAGCTCCTCCCACCTCGGGGGGCTCTCCTACAATGAGCAGTTCTTC.

This clonotype was detected ten times or more. The chain links TRBV20-1 to TRBJ2-2; either TRBD1 or TRBD2 may fit D (6 bases each). Germline CDR1 DFQATT, CDR2 SNEGSKA (reference sequence). V was pared by 0 bases and J by 4 bases, with 12 bases between. The CDR3 spans 15 residues. The CDR3 DNA reads as TGCAGTGCTAGAGACGGGGGCGAGGGCACCGGGGAGCTGTTTTTT. This gives the protein CSARDGGEGTGELFF.

This clonotype was counted between two and nine times. The genes are TRBV20-1 and TRBJ2-2, with 8 bases that match TRBD1. The CDR3 has 18 residues. V was clipped by 3 bases and J by 0 bases; unmatched bases: 12. The germline V gene has CDR1 DFQATT and CDR2 SNEGSKA (reference sequence). This chain's CDR3 is CSARDGTGLRTNTGELFF. CDR3 bases: TGCAGTGCTAGGGACGGGACAGGCCTACGAACGAACACCGGGGAGCTGTTTTTT.

This clonotype turned up a few times. The chain couples TRBV12-3 or TRBV12-4 to TRBJ1-1; D perhaps matches TRBD1 (6 bases). CDR3 length equals 13 residues. V was pared by 5 bases and J by 7 bases, with 14 bases between. This CDR3 reads CASSPGGLSEAFF. CDR3 nucleotides: TGTGCCAGCAGTCCGGGGGGGCTCAGTGAAGCTTTCTTT.

Many counts were recorded for this clonotype. The chain joins TRBV28 to TRBJ1-5; no firm D call. Germline CDR1 reads MDHEN; CDR2 reads SYDVKM. CDR3 size: 15 residues. V gave up 1 base and J gave up 5 bases, with 12 bases separating them. The CDR3 region has the DNA TGTGCCAGCAGTTTATTGGTGGTGGATGATCAGCCCCAGCATTTT. Protein: CASSLLVVDDQPQHF.

The sample holds a few counts of this clonotype. This chain uses TRBV13 with TRBJ1-1; 7 bases line up with TRBD1. This CDR3 has 15 residues. Trimming removed 5 bases from V and 2 bases from J; junction bases left unmatched: 8. From germline, CDR1 is PRHDT and CDR2 FYEKMQ (reference sequence). The CDR3 nucleotides read TGTGCCAGCAGCGCCAGCAACAGGGGTAACACTGAAGCTTTCTTT. Translated, it gives CASSASNRGNTEAFF. Combining the CDR3 with reference TRBV13 and TRBJ1-1 gives the whole variable domain AAGVIQSPRHLIKEKRETATLKCYPIPRHDTVYWYQQGPGQDPQFLISFYEKMQSDKGSIPDRFSAQQFSDYHSELNMSSLELGDSALYFCASSASNRGNTEAFFGQGTRLTVV.

Many counts were recorded for this clonotype. The V call is TRBV7-9, the J call TRBJ2-7; 9 bases map to TRBD2. Germline loops: CDR1 SEHNR, CDR2 FQNEAQ (reference sequence). Trimming at V came to 0 bases and at J to 0 bases, leaving 12 bases not matched to a gene. This CDR3 spans 19 amino acids. The CDR3: CASSLAPRGGPPTSYEQYV. The CDR3 DNA follows: TGTGCCAGCAGCTTAGCGCCGCGGGGGGGCCCTCCCACCTCCTACGAGCAGTACGTC.

Many counts were recorded for this clonotype. This rearrangement joins TRBV20-1 to TRBJ2-1; 7 bases match TRBD1. Germline CDR1 DFQATT, CDR2 SNEGSKA (reference sequence). Trimming at V came to 3 bases and at J to 8 bases, leaving 16 bases not matched to a gene. There are 16 residues in the CDR3. The CDR3 sequence: CSASDEGARGFDEQFF. For the CDR3, the DNA is TGCAGTGCTAGTGATGAGGGGGCCCGGGGATTCGATGAGCAGTTCTTC.

This clonotype was seen repeatedly, ten times or more. This chain uses TRBV5-1 with TRBJ1-1; D is ambiguous. This CDR3 comprises 12 residues. Trimming left V 0 bases short and J 8 bases short, with 8 bases between. Germline-derived CDR1 and CDR2 are SGHRS and YFSETQ. The CDR3 here is CASSLAGLEAFF. In DNA form, the CDR3 reads TGCGCCAGCAGCTTGGCTGGGTTGGAAGCTTTCTTT.

This clonotype was counted many times. The genes are TRBV19 and TRBJ1-1; TRBD1 matches 12 bases. Germline CDR1 and CDR2: LNHDA and SQIVND (reference sequence). J gave up 7 bases and V 5 bases, and 17 bases lay outside the gene matches. This CDR3 comprises 18 residues. The CDR3 reads CASSAIRRRGTGGDEAFF. CDR3 DNA sequence: TGTGCCAGTAGTGCGATCCGGAGACGGGGGACAGGGGGCGATGAAGCTTTCTTT.

Many counts were recorded for this clonotype. The rearrangement uses TRBV7-8 and TRBJ2-6; no clear D. CDR1 and CDR2 from the germline V gene are SGHVS and FQNEAQ. Trimming removed 8 bases at V and 0 bases at J, with 14 bases between. The CDR3 totals 16 residues. The CDR3, as DNA: TGTGCCAGCTCCTCCAGTAAGAGCTCTGGGGCCAACGTCCTGACTTTC. This sequence encodes CASSSSKSSGANVLTF. Variable domain in full (rest from reference TRBV7-8 and TRBJ2-6): GAGVSQSPRYKVAKRGQDVALRCDPISGHVSLFWYQQALGQGPEFLTYFQNEAQLDKSGLPSDRFFAERPEGSVSTLKIQRTQQEDSAVYLCASSSSKSSGANVLTFGAGSRLTVL.

There are many counts of this clonotype. This sequence joins TRBV10-3 and TRBJ1-1, with a tentative D call TRBD1 (6 bases). Between the trimmed V and J ends, which lost 5 bases and 1 base, there was a span of 8 bases. CDR3 length: 13 residues. Germline CDR1 and CDR2: ENHRY and SYGVKD. In nucleotides, the CDR3 is TGTGCCATCAGTTCCAGGGGGAACACTGAAGCTTTCTTT. Protein sequence: CAISSRGNTEAFF.

The CDR3 DNA reads as TGTGCCAGCAGTCCCAGACTAGCGGGTAAAGATACGCAGTATTTT. Amino acid sequence: CASSPRLAGKDTQYF. The chain recombines TRBV27 with TRBJ2-3; 10 positions match TRBD2. The trim removed 5 bases at V and 5 bases at J, leaving 7 bases unmatched. CDR1 and CDR2 from the germline V gene are MNHEY and SMNVEV (reference sequence). The CDR3 totals 15 residues.

The CDR3 sequence is CASSLVGSQPQHF. In DNA, the CDR3 is TGTGCCAGCAGCTTAGTGGGGAGTCAGCCCCAGCATTTT. This sequence joins TRBV7-9 and TRBJ1-5; D is unclear. Per germline, CDR1 SEHNR and CDR2 FQNEAQ (reference sequence). The V end was cut by 1 base, the J end by 6 bases, with 7 bases between. The CDR3 is made up of 13 amino acids.

As concerns this clonotype: This may be a read error: a much more frequent sequence differs by one nucleotide. CDR3 nucleotides: TGTGCCAGCAGGAAGGCAGGGAACACCGGGGAGCTGTTATTT. This translates into CASRKAGNTGELLF. The rearrangement links TRBV11-2 to TRBJ2-2; D may match TRBD1 or TRBD2 (5 bases each). This CDR3 region has 14 residues. CDR1 and CDR2 from the germline V gene are SGHAT and FQNNGV.

This clonotype came up a few times. This chain connects TRBV30 to TRBJ2-2, with 12 bases identical to TRBD2. Trimming at V came to 2 bases and at J to 3 bases, leaving 13 bases not matched to a gene. The germline V gene has CDR1 GTSNPN and CDR2 SVGIG (reference sequence). The CDR3 length is 19 residues. This CDR3 is CAWSFTTSGRVAHTGELFF. The CDR3 bases are TGTGCCTGGAGTTTTACGACTAGCGGGAGAGTCGCCCACACCGGGGAGCTGTTTTTT.

At least ten counts were recorded for this clonotype. This chain joins TRBV7-2 and TRBJ2-7, with TRBD2 matching 9 bases. The J segment lost 3 bases and the V segment lost 4 bases, leaving 7 bases of the junction unmatched. Germline loops: CDR1 SGHTA, CDR2 FQGNSA. This CDR3 region has 15 residues. The CDR3 nucleotides read TGTGCCAGCAGCTCGCGGGGGGGAGGTGGCTACGAGCAGTACGTC. Encoded protein: CASSSRGGGGYEQYV.

This clonotype showed up just a few times. Because the CDR3 is missing its conserved closing phenylalanine or tryptophan, this is likely a read error. CDR3 nucleotides: TGTGCCAGCAGCCAAGATCCCGCCCGCCAAGGGGCCACTGAAGCTTTCCTT. Its protein product is CASSQDPARQGATEAFL. J is TRBJ1-1 and V is TRBV3-1, with D perhaps matching TRBD1 (5 bases). Germline V gene lookup returns CDR1 LGHDT and CDR2 YNNKEL (reference sequence). V gave up 0 bases and J gave up 4 bases, with 18 bases separating them. CDR3 length: 17 amino acids.

The gene calls are TRBV6-1 and TRBJ2-2, with no clear D. The CDR3 consists of 13 residues. Germline-derived CDR1 and CDR2 are MNHNS and SASEGT. Trimming shortened V by 4 bases and J by 1 base, and 4 bases separated the two germline ends. The CDR3 nucleotides read TGTGCCAGCAGTGTAAGGAACACCGGGGAGCTGTTTTTT. Translated: CASSVRNTGELFF.

This clonotype turned up a few times. This chain connects TRBV7-9 to TRBJ1-5, with a possible D match to TRBD1 (5 bases). V shed 6 bases and J shed 7 bases, with 16 bases lying between them. In germline, CDR1 is SEHNR, CDR2 FQNEAQ (reference sequence). The CDR3 covers 14 residues. The CDR3 reads CASRPEGYDQPQHF. The CDR3 DNA reads TGTGCCAGCAGGCCAGAGGGGTATGACCAGCCCCAGCATTTT.